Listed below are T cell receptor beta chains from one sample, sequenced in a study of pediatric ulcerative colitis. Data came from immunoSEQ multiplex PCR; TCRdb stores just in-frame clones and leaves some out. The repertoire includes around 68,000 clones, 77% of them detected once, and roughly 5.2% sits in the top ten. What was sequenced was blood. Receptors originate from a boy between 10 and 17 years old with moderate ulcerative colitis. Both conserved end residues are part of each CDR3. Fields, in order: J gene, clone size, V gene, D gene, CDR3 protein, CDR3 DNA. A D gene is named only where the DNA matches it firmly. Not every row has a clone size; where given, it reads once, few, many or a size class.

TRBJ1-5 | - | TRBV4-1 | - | CASSQSQGNQPQHF | TGCGCCAGCAGCCAATCCCAGGGCAATCAGCCCCAGCATTTT
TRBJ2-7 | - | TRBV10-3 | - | CAINRDRGYEQYF | TGTGCCATCAACCGTGACAGAGGCTACGAGCAGTACTTC
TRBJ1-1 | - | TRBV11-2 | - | CASSLRRVPEAFF | TGTGCCAGCAGCCTAAGGCGAGTACCAGAAGCTTTCTTT
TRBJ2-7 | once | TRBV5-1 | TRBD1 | CASSLQGAYEQYF | TGCGCCAGCAGCTTGCAGGGGGCCTACGAGCAGTACTTC
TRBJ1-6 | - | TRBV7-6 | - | CASSQRDSPLHF | TGTGCCAGCAGCCAAAGGGATTCACCCCTCCACTTT
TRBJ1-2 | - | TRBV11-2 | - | CASSKGPAVTNYGYTF | TGTGCCAGCAGCAAGGGGCCGGCAGTTACTAACTATGGCTACACCTTC
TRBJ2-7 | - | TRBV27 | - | CASRTFVTGPVGQYF | TGTGCCAGCAGGACCTTCGTGACAGGCCCGGTTGGGCAGTACTTC
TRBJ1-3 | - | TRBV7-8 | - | CASSLGGGSGNTIYF | TGTGCCAGCAGCTTGGGTGGGGGCTCTGGAAACACCATATATTTT
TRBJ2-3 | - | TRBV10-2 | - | CASSSGVRGATDTQYF | TGCGCCAGCAGTAGCGGTGTCAGGGGTGCCACAGATACGCAGTATTTT
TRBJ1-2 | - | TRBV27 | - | CASSLVHPGGGYGYTF | TGTGCCAGCAGTTTAGTACACCCCGGCGGGGGCTATGGCTACACCTTC
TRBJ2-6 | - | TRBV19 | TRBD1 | CASSPDRVRANVLTF | TGTGCCAGTAGCCCTGACAGGGTTCGGGCCAACGTCCTGACTTTC
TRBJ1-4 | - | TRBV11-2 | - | CASSLVGRGEKLFF | TGTGCCAGCAGCTTAGTGGGCCGGGGTGAAAAACTGTTTTTT
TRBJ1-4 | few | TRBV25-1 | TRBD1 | CASSELGQGENEKLFF | TGTGCCAGCAGTGAATTGGGACAGGGGGAAAATGAAAAACTGTTTTTT
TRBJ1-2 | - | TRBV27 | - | CASWGVIYGYTF | TGTGCCAGCTGGGGGGTGATTTATGGCTACACCTTC
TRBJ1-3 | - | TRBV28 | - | CASSFIGEGPFGNTIYF | TGTGCCAGCAGTTTTATTGGCGAGGGCCCCTTTGGAAACACCATATATTTT
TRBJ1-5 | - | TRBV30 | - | CAWAGGRNQPQHF | TGTGCCTGGGCGGGGGGTCGCAATCAGCCCCAGCATTTT
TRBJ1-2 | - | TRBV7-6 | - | CASSLAGGEGYTF | TGTGCCAGCAGCTTAGCGGGCGGGGAGGGCTACACCTTC
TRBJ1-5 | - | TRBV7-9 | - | CAAGGENNQPQHF | TGTGCCGCTGGTGGGGAGAACAATCAGCCCCAGCATTTT
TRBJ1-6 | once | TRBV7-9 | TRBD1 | CASSIARGQNSPLHF | TGTGCCAGCAGCATCGCGAGGGGACAGAATTCACCCCTCCACTTT
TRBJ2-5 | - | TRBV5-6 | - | CASSSRVGETQYF | TGTGCCAGCAGCTCCAGGGTGGGGGAGACCCAGTACTTC
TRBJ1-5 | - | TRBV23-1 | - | CASRGVYSNQPQHF | TGCGCCAGCAGGGGAGTCTATAGCAATCAGCCCCAGCATTTT
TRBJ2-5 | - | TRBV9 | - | CASSRVAGVGGETQYF | TGTGCCAGCAGCCGCGTCGCGGGGGTAGGGGGAGAGACCCAGTACTTC
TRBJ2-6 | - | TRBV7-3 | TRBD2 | CASSLTGGSGANVLTF | TGTGCCAGCAGCTTAACGGGAGGGTCTGGGGCCAACGTCCTGACTTTC
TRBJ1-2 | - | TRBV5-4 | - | CASSLDDRVGGYTF | TGTGCCAGCAGCTTAGACGACAGAGTAGGCGGCTACACCTTC
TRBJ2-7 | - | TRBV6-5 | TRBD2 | CASSNGLATTYEQYF | TGTGCCAGCAGCAACGGACTAGCGACGACCTACGAGCAGTACTTC
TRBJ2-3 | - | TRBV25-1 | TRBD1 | CASSESAGGVLDTQYF | TGTGCCAGCAGTGAATCCGCAGGGGGCGTTTTAGATACGCAGTATTTT
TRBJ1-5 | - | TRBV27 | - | CASSFSGQPQHF | TGTGCCAGCAGTTTCTCCGGTCAGCCCCAGCATTTT
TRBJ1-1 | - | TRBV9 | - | CASSQTTGIKTEAFF | TGTGCCAGCAGCCAAACTACAGGGATCAAGACTGAAGCTTTCTTT
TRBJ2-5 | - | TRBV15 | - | CATSRDEETQYF | TGTGCCACCAGCAGAGATGAAGAGACCCAGTACTTC
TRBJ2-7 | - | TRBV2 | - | CASSDEGGRPPYEQYF | TGTGCCAGCAGTGACGAGGGTGGCAGGCCCCCCTACGAGCAGTACTTC
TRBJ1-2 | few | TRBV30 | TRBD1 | CAWGDRHYGYTF | TGTGCCTGGGGGGACAGACACTATGGCTACACCTTC
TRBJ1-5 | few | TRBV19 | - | CASSNGATAQHF | TGTGCCAGTAGTAACGGGGCTACAGCCCAGCATTTT
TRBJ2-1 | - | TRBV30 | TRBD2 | CAWSGGRVNEQFF | TGTGCCTGGAGCGGGGGGAGGGTGAATGAGCAGTTCTTC
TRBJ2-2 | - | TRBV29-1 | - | CSVGKASVDTGELFF | TGCAGCGTTGGGAAAGCTAGCGTGGACACCGGGGAGCTGTTTTTT
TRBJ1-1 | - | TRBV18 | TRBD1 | CASSPGLFLDRGKEIEAFF | TGTGCCAGCTCACCAGGGTTGTTTCTGGACAGGGGAAAAGAAATCGAAGCTTTCTTT
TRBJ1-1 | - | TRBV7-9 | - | CASSLEGGRAEAFF | TGTGCCAGCAGCTTAGAAGGGGGTCGCGCTGAAGCTTTCTTT
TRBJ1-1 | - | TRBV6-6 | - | CASSYSSQGANTEAFF | TGTGCCAGCAGTTACTCGAGTCAGGGCGCGAACACTGAAGCTTTCTTT
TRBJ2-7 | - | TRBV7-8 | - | CASSLGAAGEQYF | TGTGCCAGCAGCTTAGGGGCAGCGGGCGAGCAGTACTTC
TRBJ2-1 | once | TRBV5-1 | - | CASSLGQSAYNEQFF | TGCGCCAGCAGCTTAGGACAGAGCGCCTACAATGAGCAGTTCTTC
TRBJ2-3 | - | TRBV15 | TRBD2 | CATSKRGFLDTQYF | TGTGCCACCTCCAAGCGGGGGTTTTTAGATACGCAGTATTTT
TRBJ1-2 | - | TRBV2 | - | CASSEATNYGYTF | TGTGCCAGCAGTGAAGCGACGAACTATGGCTACACCTTC